This T cell receptor (beta chain) was identified during a study of CD8 T cells in Susac syndrome (dated by TCRdb to the late 2010s). Turning to the overall study: Among the sequenced Susac syndrome patients, 5 or 6 had clinically active disease and about eight were in clinical remission. At blood withdrawal, Susac syndrome patients were either therapy-naive, taking corticosteroids (in some cases with IVIg as well), or taking IVIg alone. The study used repertoire sequencing to test whether antigen drove CD8+ T cell activation and differentiation in Susac syndrome. Clonality of the CD8+ T cell repertoire was compared between eleven to twelve healthy donors, about 14 Susac syndrome patients and some 15 multiple sclerosis patients.

V is cut by 0 bases and J by 7 bases, and the space between the germline ends is 14 bases. The germline V gene encodes CDR1 SGDLS and CDR2 YYNGEE. The CDR3 measures 15 amino acids from cysteine to phenylalanine. Left in the record is the CDR3 DNA by itself, 45 bases read in frame from the first base. RNA was extracted using the RNeasy kit, and roughly 0.45 to 1 ug of the RNA was reverse transcribed with random hexamers. The immunoSEQ multiplex PCR assay, which covers 54 Vbeta and 13 Jbeta segments, was used to amplify TCR beta CDR3 regions. PCR amplification bias was corrected by using a synthetic template baseline for primer optimization and computational correction. The published analysis was carried out like this. Reads were annotated to V, D and J genes per IMGT and analyzed with immunoSEQ Analyzer, keeping only productive sequences. Clonality was computed as one minus Shannon entropy normalized by log2 of the number of productive unique sequences. For each patient and control, public and private clones were evaluated within the 100 most prevalent clones. Clones were defined as Susac-specific when absent from the healthy and MS cohorts, from some 1,100 published viral clones and from other ImmuneACCESS disease sequences. The public reads were run again by TCRdb, first through fastp at Q25 and then through MiXCR, and only productive beta chains were kept. Entries are consolidated by CDR3 protein sequence, retaining the most common genes and DNA. It is TCRdb's table, rather than the study itself, that gives the V and J calls and clone size. Across this sample there are under 70,000 distinct CDR3 sequences, with 95% seen only once. Of the sample, less than 0.8% is held by the ten largest clones.

As regards this clonotype: The target of this receptor is not known. Base qualities were left out, and no much larger clone turns up one base away.

Peripheral blood CD8+ and CD4+ T cells from healthy donors, Susac syndrome patients and multiple sclerosis patients were profiled by high-throughput TCR beta sequencing. The Susac syndrome patients fulfilled recently defined diagnostic criteria for definite or probable disease. Bulk CD8+ and CD4+ T cells were purified by magnetic negative isolation, whereas CD8+ TEMRA cells were enriched by FACS. Blood was drawn into EDTA tubes, processed within 24 hours, and PBMCs were isolated by density gradient centrifugation. PBMCs destined for TCR sequencing were cryopreserved in liquid nitrogen and later thawed in a 37 °C water bath. The sorted or isolated CD4+, CD8+ and CD8+ TEMRA cells reached a purity of at least 90%. The study at large found these results: Clonal expansion was seen in Susac syndrome CD8+ repertoires, peaking in CD8+ TEMRA cells and being greater in clinically active patients than in remitting ones. Looking at Susac-specific public clones, the researchers identified over 15 in the total CD8+ repertoire and several in the CD8+ TEMRA repertoire. The number of individuals in the TCR sequencing and HLA analysis was acknowledged as relatively small.

Material: CD8+ T cells from PBMCs. The receptor was isolated from a human donor with Susac syndrome. The sequence joins TRBV9 to TRBJ2-1, with the D gene possibly TRBD1 or TRBD2, each one fitting 5 bases. The CDR3 protein is CASSVGGVGRNEQFF. The nucleotide sequence is given as TGTGCCAGCAGCGTAGGAGGGGTTGGGCGAAATGAGCAGTTCTTC.